The clone carrying this TCR beta chain has just one count. The antigen remains undetermined. The data belong to a study of T cell responses to AZD1222 COVID-19 vaccine. Study findings and constraints: All repertoire sampling was performed exclusively after the peak T cell response.

V was cut by 0 bases and J by 5 bases, with 10 bases left in between. Germline CDR1 and CDR2: LGHDT and YNNKEL (reference sequence). The CDR3 extends over 14 amino acids. TCRdb's copy holds only in-frame clones and misses some; the assay was immunoSEQ multiplex PCR. The sample has around 120,000 clones; around 90% are singletons. Specimen: peripheral blood, collected 28 days after the second AZD1222 dose. The genes are TRBV3-1 (or the pseudogene TRBV3-2) and TRBJ1-1; D gene unclear. The sequence was collected from an adult who received the AZD1222 COVID-19 vaccine. CDR3 sequence (DNA): TGTGCCAGCAGCCAAGACCCTGATCAGACTGAAGCTTTCTTT. Translated: CASSQDPDQTEAFF.